Shown below are 24 T cell receptor beta chains from a single sample sequenced in a study of post-analysis software for immune sequencing data. No antigen has been identified for these receptors. Tagging with unique molecular identifiers was a feature of the TCR beta cDNA libraries. TCRdb redid the calling of the PCR reads with MiXCR, one entry per CDR3 protein. Altogether about 460,000 distinct CDR3 sequences are present, under 55% being singletons, with the ten largest covering around an eighth. Overall study results and limits: Several TRBV segments were more frequent in patients than controls; TRBV5-6, TRBV5-1 and TRBV20-1 belonged to this group.

Sample: blood. The receptors stem from a girl aged 5-17 years with multiple sclerosis.

This clonotype was recorded a few times. The chain combines TRBV12-3 or TRBV12-4 with TRBJ2-7; possibly TRBD1 for D (5 bases). This CDR3 region has 14 residues. The ends were cut back, 6 bases at V and 4 bases at J, with 16 bases in the middle. The CDR3 coding sequence is TGTGCCAGCAGGATGGACACGGAGTGGTACGAGCAGTACTTC. Protein: CASRMDTEWYEQYF.

This clonotype was seen a handful of times. The chain joins TRBV7-2 to TRBJ1-4; no clear D. The CDR3 spans 14 residues. Germline V gives CDR1 SGHTA, CDR2 FQGNSA. The ends were cut back, 6 bases at V and 5 bases at J, with 13 bases in the middle. The CDR3 nucleotides are TGTGCCAGCAGATTTCCCGGGGAAAATGAAAAACTGTTTTTT. Translation: CASRFPGENEKLFF.

This clonotype was counted ten times or more. The chain links TRBV9 to TRBJ2-3; 7 bases align to TRBD2. V gave up 3 bases and J gave up 1 base; unmatched junction bases: 14. This CDR3 spans 18 amino acids. From germline, CDR1 is SGDLS and CDR2 YYNGEE. This chain's CDR3 is CASSAPRGGSPRTDTQYF. CDR3 DNA: TGTGCCAGCAGCGCCCCCCGGGGCGGGAGCCCACGCACAGATACGCAGTATTTT.

The chain is built from TRBV11-2 and TRBJ2-6; D ambiguous. Germline assignment: CDR1 SGHAT and CDR2 FQNNGV. The CDR3 is 15 amino acids. With 5 bases removed from V and 4 bases from J, the gap between germline ends came to 12 bases. The CDR3 sequence: CASSMPASGANVLTF. Written as DNA, the CDR3 is TGTGCCAGCAGCATGCCCGCGTCCGGGGCCAACGTCCTGACTTTC. Full variable domain (rest looked up from reference TRBV11-2 and TRBJ2-6): EAGVAQSPRYKIIEKRQSVAFWCNPISGHATLYWYQQILGQGPKLLIQFQNNGVVDDSQLPKDRFSAERLKGVDSTLKIQPAKLEDSAVYLCASSMPASGANVLTFGAGSRLTVL.

Only a few counts were recorded for this clonotype. The chain employs TRBV2 and TRBJ2-3; D is unresolved. The germline CDR1 and CDR2 sequences are SNHLY and FYNNEI. V was pared by 6 bases and J by 4 bases, with 11 bases between. The CDR3 consists of 13 residues. This CDR3 is CASRDQPPDTQYF. CDR3 nucleotide sequence: TGTGCCAGCAGGGACCAGCCGCCAGATACGCAGTATTTT.

The genes are TRBV6-6 and TRBJ2-5; 9 bases fit TRBD1. Germline CDR1 reads MNHNY; CDR2 reads SVGAGI (reference sequence). The CDR3 contains 16 residues. V shed 0 bases, J shed 13 bases, and the junction held 15 bases outside the gene matches. DNA for the CDR3: TGTGCCAGCAGTTACTCTGATGGGACAGGGATCGACGAGCGGTACTTC. As protein: CASSYSDGTGIDERYF.

The V gene is TRBV7-8, the J gene TRBJ2-5; 8 bases map to TRBD2. CDR1 is SGHVS, CDR2 FQNEAQ, per germline. The CDR3 runs to 16 residues. The trim removed 5 bases at V and 2 bases at J, leaving 10 bases unmatched. Written as DNA, the CDR3 is TGTGCCAGCAGCCGGTTTGGCGGGAGGCGACAAGAGACCCAGTACTTC. It is translated as CASSRFGGRRQETQYF.

A note on this clonotype: Germline is not matched at one junction end, which may reflect a read error. The V call is TRBV28, the J call TRBJ2-3; D may be TRBD1 (5 bases). This CDR3 contains 14 residues. Germline values: CDR1 MDHEN, CDR2 SYDVKM. As DNA, the CDR3 is TGTGCCAGCTGTTTGATGGGATCAGGGGATACGCAGTATTTT. It yields the protein CASCLMGSGDTQYF.

This clonotype occurred a few times. The V and J genes are TRBV10-2 and TRBJ2-7; D may be TRBD1 (5 bases). The V and J ends lost 0 bases and 2 bases respectively, with 17 bases between them. The CDR3 length is 17 residues. Per the germline V gene, CDR1 is WSHSY and CDR2 is SAAADI. CDR3 in amino acids: CASSESTVWGGTYEQYF. CDR3 nucleotides: TGCGCCAGCAGTGAGTCGACTGTTTGGGGCGGAACCTACGAGCAGTACTTC.

This sequence joins TRBV7-3 and TRBJ2-1, with D possibly being TRBD2 (6 bases). Trimming removed 5 bases from V and 5 bases from J, with 10 bases in between. CDR1 is SGHTA and CDR2 is FQGTGA in the germline V gene. The CDR3 consists of 13 residues. The CDR3 loop reads CASSKGLNNEQFF. The CDR3 DNA sequence: TGTGCCAGCAGCAAGGGACTTAACAATGAGCAGTTCTTC.

This clonotype was seen more than once but under ten times. The gene calls are TRBV5-5 and TRBJ2-5; maybe TRBD1 (6 bases). The germline CDR1 and CDR2 sequences are SGHKS and YYEKEE (reference sequence). Trimming cost V 3 bases and J 1 base, with 13 bases left between them. The CDR3 is made up of 15 amino acids. The CDR3 nucleotides are TGTGCCAGCAGCTGGGTGAGGACAGCCCAAGAGACCCAGTACTTC. This sequence encodes CASSWVRTAQETQYF.

This clonotype came up a few times. This chain links TRBV5-1 with TRBJ2-7, with 9 bases matching TRBD1. This CDR3 comprises 15 residues. The germline gives CDR1 SGHRS, CDR2 YFSETQ. V gave up 4 bases and J gave up 6 bases; unmatched junction bases: 11. CDR3 in DNA: TGCGCCAGCAGCACGGGACAGGGTGGTACCTCCGAGCAGTACTTC. This translates into CASSTGQGGTSEQYF.

The gene calls are TRBV20-1 and TRBJ2-4, with 9 bases identical to TRBD1. Gene TRBJ2-7 matches the end of the DNA better, so the J call may be wrong. Germline V CDR1 and CDR2: DFQATT, SNEGSKA (reference sequence). The CDR3 loop spans 14 amino acids. The DNA of the CDR3 is TGCAGTGCTAGGTGGGACAGGGAGTCCTACGAGCAGTACTTC. Protein: CSARWDRESYEQYF.

In regard to this clonotype: A read error may account for a junction end that differs from germline. The chain employs TRBV29-1 and TRBJ2-3; TRBD2 aligns across 13 bases. The CDR3 is made up of 21 amino acids. Germline V gives CDR1 SQVTM, CDR2 ANQGSEA. The CDR3 is CGVEDGGGGLAGLLTTDTQYF. In DNA form, the CDR3 reads TGCGGCGTTGAAGATGGTGGGGGGGGACTAGCGGGACTCCTGACCACAGATACGCAGTATTTT.

V usage is TRBV7-3 and J usage is TRBJ2-1; TRBD2 matches 12 bases. Per the germline V gene, CDR1 is SGHTA and CDR2 is FQGTGA. The CDR3 totals 18 residues. The ends lost 2 bases at V and 5 bases at J; junction bases unmatched: 10. CDR3 coding DNA: TGTGCCAGCAGCTTATTGCCTAGCGGGAGGGTCGGCGACAATGAGCAGTTCTTC. Translating gives CASSLLPSGRVGDNEQFF.

This rearrangement joins TRBV6-6 to TRBJ1-1, with D possibly matching TRBD1 (5 bases). Germline-derived CDR1 and CDR2 are MNHNY and SVGAGI (reference sequence). The V end lost 6 bases, the J end lost 0 bases, and 14 bases lay between the germline ends. The CDR3 contains 15 residues. CDR3 bases: TGTGCCAGCAGGTCATCCGGGACGGTGAACACTGAAGCTTTCTTT. This codes for CASRSSGTVNTEAFF.

In regard to this clonotype: Germline and junction disagree at one end, which may indicate a read error. The chain combines TRBV28 with TRBJ2-1; D uncertain. Germline V gene lookup returns CDR1 MDHEN and CDR2 SYDVKM. The CDR3 extends over 13 amino acids. CDR3 sequence reads: CASSYNLNNERFF. CDR3 coding DNA: TGTGCCAGCAGTTATAACCTAAACAATGAGCGGTTCTTC.

The CDR3 loop is CSVGGRNYGYTF. The CDR3 nucleotides are TGCAGCGTTGGCGGCAGGAACTATGGCTACACCTTC. The chain is built from TRBV29-1 and TRBJ1-2; no clear D gene. The V gene lost 4 bases and the J gene lost 2 bases, with 8 bases spanning the gap. Germline CDR1 is SQVTM and CDR2 is ANQGSEA. CDR3 size: 12 residues. The whole variable domain, remainder taken from reference TRBV29-1 and TRBJ1-2, is SAVISQKPSRDICQRGTSLTIQCQVDSQVTMMFWYRQQPGQSLTLIATANQGSEATYESGFVIDKFPISRPNLTFSTLTVSNMSPEDSSIYLCSVGGRNYGYTFGSGTRLTVV.

This clonotype was picked up a small number of times. The V call is TRBV7-9, the J call TRBJ2-7; 10 nucleotides line up with TRBD2. CDR3 length: 16 amino acids. V was clipped by 6 bases and J by 2 bases; unmatched bases: 10. Germline V gene lookup returns CDR1 SEHNR and CDR2 FQNEAQ (reference sequence). The CDR3: CASRDTAGTSAYEQYF. DNA of the CDR3: TGTGCCAGCAGAGACACGGCCGGGACTAGCGCCTACGAGCAGTACTTC.

The V gene is TRBV7-9, the J gene TRBJ2-6; D gene ambiguous. CDR1 and CDR2 (germline): SEHNR, FQNEAQ (reference sequence). This CDR3 region has 14 residues. V lost 6 bases, J lost 0 bases, and 6 bases lay in between. In DNA form, the CDR3 reads TGTGCCAGCAGTCAGGCCTCTGGGGCCAACGTCCTGACTTTC. Translation: CASSQASGANVLTF.

This chain joins TRBV7-3 and TRBJ2-2; 9 bases map to TRBD1. The length of the CDR3 is 15 residues. Germline-derived CDR1 and CDR2 are SGHTA and FQGTGA. The ends lost 6 bases at V and 3 bases at J; junction bases unmatched: 5. The CDR3 DNA reads as TGTGCCAGCAGGGGCGACAGGGGGGACACCGGGGAGCTGTTTTTT. As protein: CASRGDRGDTGELFF.

Only a few counts were recorded for this clonotype. The chain uses TRBV6-2 or TRBV6-3 and TRBJ1-2, with D maybe TRBD1 (6 bases). CDR3 length: 15 amino acids. Germline values: CDR1 MNHEY, CDR2 SVGEGT. V was pared by 6 bases and J by 6 bases, with 20 bases between. The DNA of the CDR3 is TGTGCCAGCAGCTACGACCGGGGGCGTGGGAATGGCTACACCTTC. Its translation: CASSYDRGRGNGYTF.

The J gene is TRBJ1-2, the V gene TRBV7-2; 9 bases map to TRBD1. The J segment lost 8 bases and the V segment lost 5 bases, leaving 9 bases of the junction unmatched. This CDR3 comprises 14 residues. Germline CDR1 SGHTA, CDR2 FQGNSA. In DNA, the CDR3 is TGTGCCAGCAGCGGACAGGGGACACAACGAGGCTACACCTTC. This sequence encodes CASSGQGTQRGYTF. The complete variable domain, with remaining parts taken from reference TRBV7-2 and TRBJ1-2, reads GAGVSQSPSNKVTEKGKDVELRCDPISGHTALYWYRQSLGQGLEFLIYFQGNSAPDKSGLPSDRFSAERTGGSVSTLTIQRTQQEDSAVYLCASSGQGTQRGYTFGSGTRLTVV.

The chain couples TRBV4-3 to TRBJ2-7; tentatively, D is TRBD2 (6 bases). Trimming took 0 bases from V and 0 from J, leaving 15 bases between them. Per germline, CDR1 LGHNA and CDR2 YSLEER. The CDR3 covers 17 residues. CDR3 nucleotide sequence: TGCGCCAGCAGCCAAGACTACCTGGGGGGATACTCCTACGAGCAGTACTTC. This sequence encodes CASSQDYLGGYSYEQYF.